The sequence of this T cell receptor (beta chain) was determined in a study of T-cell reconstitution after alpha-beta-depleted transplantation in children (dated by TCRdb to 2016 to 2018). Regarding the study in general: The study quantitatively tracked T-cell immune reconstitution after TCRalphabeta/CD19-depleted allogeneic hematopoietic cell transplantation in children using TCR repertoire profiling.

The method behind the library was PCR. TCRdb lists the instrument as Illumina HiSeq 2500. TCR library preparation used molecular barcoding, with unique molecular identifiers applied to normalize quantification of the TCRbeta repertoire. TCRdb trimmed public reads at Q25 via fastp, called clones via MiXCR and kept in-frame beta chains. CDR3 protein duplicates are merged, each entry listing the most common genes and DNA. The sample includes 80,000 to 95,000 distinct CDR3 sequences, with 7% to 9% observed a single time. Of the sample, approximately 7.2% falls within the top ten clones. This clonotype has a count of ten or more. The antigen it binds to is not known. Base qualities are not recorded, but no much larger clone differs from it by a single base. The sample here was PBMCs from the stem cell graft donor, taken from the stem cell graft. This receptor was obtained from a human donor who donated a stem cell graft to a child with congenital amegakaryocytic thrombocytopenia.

At the DNA level, the sequence is TGTGCCAGCAGTCCAGGACAGGGGGCACGGGAAAAACTGTTTTTT. Its protein is CASSPGQGAREKLFF. The V and J genes are TRBV25-1 and TRBJ1-4, with 11 central nucleotides matching TRBD1. According to the germline V gene, CDR1 reads MGHDK and CDR2 reads SYGVNS. From the cysteine through the phenylalanine, the CDR3 covers 15 amino acids. Of the read, only the CDR3 DNA is kept; its 45 bases are in frame from base 1. Trimming removed 5 bases from V and 8 bases from J; the gene matches leave 7 bases unexplained.